This T cell receptor beta chain appears in the sequencing data of a study of blood T cell repertoires in COVID-19. Study-wide context: From the United States, Italy and Spain came samples of acute and convalescent COVID-19. The analysed material was cDNA or gDNA that came from T cells, B-cell-depleted T cells, or PBMCs.

Original handling: Amplification from reference gene primers served as the basis for estimated nucleated cell counts. Here immunoSEQ multiplex PCR was the method, and the copy in TCRdb shows in-frame clones only, minus some. V and J calls and clone size are as listed in that table; D and trimming were resolved from the DNA. Found here are more than 150,000 clones, 80% to 90% of them singletons; the top ten hold 20%. Germline values: CDR1 SGHVS, CDR2 FNYEAQ. V shed 1 base and J 3 bases; nucleotides not matched to a gene: 13. The CDR3 consists of 18 residues. The rearrangement uses TRBV7-6 and TRBJ2-5; 8 nucleotides align to TRBD2. The TCR originated in a man between 65 and 85 years old with active or convalescent COVID-19. Sequencing was done on a sample of peripheral blood. The CDR3 is CASSLGPALAGLKETQYF. In DNA, the CDR3 is TGTGCCAGCAGCTTAGGCCCGGCCTTAGCGGGACTAAAAGAGACCCAGTACTTC. The whole variable domain, filled in from reference TRBV7-6 and TRBJ2-5, reads GAGVSQSPRYKVTKRGQDVALRCDPISGHVSLYWYRQALGQGPEFLTYFNYEAQQDKSGLPNDRFSAERPEGSISTLTIQRTEQRDSAMYRCASSLGPALAGLKETQYFGPGTRLLVL.